Sequencing of this T cell receptor (beta chain) was carried out in a study of blood T cell repertoires in COVID-19. Per the original data handling: Amplification of reference gene primers provided the estimated nucleated cell counts. The repertoire was sequenced with immunoSEQ multiplex PCR; TCRdb's copy has only in-frame clones and lacks some. V, J and clone size are those of that table, while D and trimming were read from the DNA. Altogether roughly 100,000 clones are present, more than 75% being singletons, with the ten largest covering roughly 25%. This CDR3 contains 13 residues. V lost 0 bases and J 6 bases, leaving 10 bases between the germline ends. Germline V CDR1 and CDR2: SGHRS, YFSETQ.

The sequence derives from a human donor in a cohort sampled during active COVID-19. The V call is TRBV5-1, the J call TRBJ2-7, with D possibly TRBD2 on 5 matching bases. Sequenced input: peripheral blood. The CDR3 region has the DNA TGCGCCAGCAGCTTGGGGCAGGCGGGCGAGCAGTACTTC. Protein sequence: CASSLGQAGEQYF.